One sample yielded the 15 T cell receptor beta chains listed below, sequenced in a study of shared clonotypes between healthy human individuals. Assay used: immunoSEQ multiplex PCR; TCRdb lists only in-frame clones, some missing. Seen here are about 1.1 million clones, around 77% observed once, and the top ten hold about 0.94%. The sample was memory CD4+ T cells from PBMCs. The subset denotes: CD45RA-negative fraction. The receptor set was obtained from a man between 18 and 29 years old in good health. Some clones in this sample may be carry-over from other donors' samples.

This sequence joins TRBV30 and TRBJ1-2; tentative D call: TRBD1 (5 bases). Germline V gene data show CDR1 as GTSNPN and CDR2 as SVGIG (reference sequence). The CDR3 totals 16 residues. V was trimmed by 5 bases and J by 2 bases, leaving 21 bases between them. CDR3 in amino acids: CAWRRDRTYVNYGYTF. CDR3 sequence (DNA): TGTGCCTGGCGGAGGGACCGCACCTATGTAAACTATGGCTACACCTTC.

This clone turned up a few times. This rearrangement joins TRBV6-6 to TRBJ2-3; the D gene is possibly TRBD2 (5 bases). CDR1 is MNHNY, CDR2 SVGAGI, per germline (reference sequence). The CDR3 contains 12 residues. V was pared by 7 bases and J by 6 bases, with 11 bases between. Here the CDR3 reads CASTLTGDTQYF. For the CDR3, the DNA is TGTGCCAGCACTCTCACGGGGGATACGCAGTATTTT.

This chain uses TRBV7-2 with TRBJ2-7, with a weak D call TRBD2 (6 bases). There are 17 residues in the CDR3. CDR1 SGHTA and CDR2 FQGNSA come from the germline V gene. Trimming took 5 bases from V and 10 from J, leaving 30 bases between them. DNA of the CDR3: TGTGCCAGCAGCCGAGTCGGACTTGGACTATTGGCCACGGTTCAGTACTTC. Its protein product is CASSRVGLGLLATVQYF.

J is TRBJ2-5 and V is TRBV5-4, with unresolved D. In germline, CDR1 is SGHNT, CDR2 YYREEE (reference sequence). This CDR3 contains 13 residues. The V end lost 4 bases, the J end lost 2 bases, and 9 bases lay between the germline ends. This chain's CDR3 is CASSGPLQETQYF. CDR3 nucleotides: TGTGCCAGCAGCGGACCACTTCAAGAGACCCAGTACTTC.

The chain links TRBV18 to TRBJ2-4; D is undetermined. CDR3 length: 16 amino acids. The V gene lost 3 bases and the J gene lost 3 bases, with 15 bases spanning the gap. Germline V gives CDR1 KGHSH, CDR2 LQKENI. CDR3 nucleotide sequence: TGTGCCAGCTCACCTCCTAGTTCCGTCGTCAAAAACATTCAGTACTTC. It codes for CASSPPSSVVKNIQYF.

This clone was counted once. The CDR3 nucleotides are TGTGCCAGCAGCCTCGGGACAGGAGCTCACTCAAGCAATCAGCCCCAGCATTTT. This codes for CASSLGTGAHSSNQPQHF. J is TRBJ1-5 and V is TRBV7-8, with 8 bases identical to TRBD1. Unmatched junction bases numbered 13, after V lost 5 bases and J lost 1 base. Germline CDR1 reads SGHVS; CDR2 reads FQNEAQ. The CDR3 extends over 18 amino acids.

The chain uses TRBV7-2 and TRBJ2-7; D call uncertain. This CDR3 region has 12 residues. The V end lost 8 bases, the J end lost 3 bases, and 11 bases lay between the germline ends. The germline gives CDR1 SGHTA, CDR2 FQGNSA. CDR3 DNA: TGTGCCAGCGGGCGGTTATTCTACGAGCAGTACTTC. This translates into CASGRLFYEQYF.

The genes are TRBV5-1 and TRBJ1-1; D unclear. This CDR3 has 15 residues. CDR1 and CDR2 from the germline V gene are SGHRS and YFSETQ. Trimming shortened V by 4 bases and J by 2 bases, and 15 bases separated the two germline ends. This CDR3 reads CASSPGAGTNTEAFF. In nucleotides, the CDR3 is TGCGCCAGCAGCCCCGGAGCGGGAACCAACACTGAAGCTTTCTTT.

The genes are TRBV9 and TRBJ1-3, with D maybe TRBD1 (5 bases). CDR3 size: 14 residues. Looked up from germline, CDR1 is SGDLS and CDR2 is YYNGEE. Trimming took off 3 bases at V and 3 bases at J, with 10 bases between the two ends. The CDR3 DNA sequence: TGTGCCAGCAGCGGACCGACAGTTGGAAACACCATATATTTT. Its protein product is CASSGPTVGNTIYF.

This sequence joins TRBV5-1 and TRBJ2-5, with 14 bases that match TRBD2. The trim removed 4 bases at V and 3 bases at J, leaving 2 bases unmatched. The CDR3 loop spans 15 amino acids. The germline CDR1 and CDR2 sequences are SGHRS and YFSETQ. The CDR3 DNA reads TGCGCCAGCAGCCAGGGACTAGCGGGAGAAGAGACCCAGTACTTC. Translating it yields CASSQGLAGEETQYF. Supplemented by reference TRBV5-1 and TRBJ2-5, the full variable domain reads KAGVTQTPRYLIKTRGQQVTLSCSPISGHRSVSWYQQTPGQGLQFLFEYFSETQRNKGNFPGRFSGRQFSNSRSEMNVSTLELGDSALYLCASSQGLAGEETQYFGPGTRLLVL.

The chain couples TRBV4-2 to TRBJ1-5; 7 bases are shared with TRBD1. Per the germline V gene, CDR1 is LGHNA and CDR2 is YNFKEQ. After removal of 4 bases from V and 5 bases from J, the junction contained 17 bases not matched to a gene. CDR3 length equals 18 residues. In DNA, the CDR3 is TGTGCCAGCAGCCTCGCCGGTTTGGGACAGCCTTTTGATCAGCCCCAGCATTTT. Amino acid sequence: CASSLAGLGQPFDQPQHF.

V is TRBV28 and J is TRBJ1-1, with D perhaps matching TRBD1 (5 bases). Germline CDR1 and CDR2: MDHEN and SYDVKM. The length of the CDR3 is 15 residues. V dropped 2 bases and J dropped 4 bases, with 14 bases sitting between them. The CDR3 DNA is TGTGCCAGCAGTTTAACCAGGGCAAGGGGCACTGAAGCTTTCTTT. This translates into CASSLTRARGTEAFF.

The chain couples TRBV9 to TRBJ2-1; unclear D gene. This CDR3 is built from 15 residues. CDR1 and CDR2 (germline): SGDLS, YYNGEE. Trimming shortened V by 0 bases and J by 4 bases, and 11 bases separated the two germline ends. The CDR3 DNA is TGTGCCAGCAGCGTAGTCGGAGACAATTACAATGAGCAGTTCTTC. Its protein is CASSVVGDNYNEQFF.

In regard to this clone: This sample also contains other DNA sequences that code for the same CDR3. Written as DNA, the CDR3 is TGTGCCAGCTCGCCGGAGGGGGGGACTGAAGCTTTCTTT. It is translated as CASSPEGGTEAFF. The chain has TRBV18 and TRBJ1-1, with D possibly matching TRBD1 (6 bases). V was trimmed by 6 bases and J by 5 bases, leaving 13 bases between them. CDR3 size: 13 residues. CDR1 and CDR2 (germline): KGHSH, LQKENI.

The chain employs TRBV28 and TRBJ1-2, with 9 bases fitting TRBD1. The V gene end was trimmed by 7 bases and the J gene end by 4 bases; junction bases not matched to a gene: 19. The CDR3 is 18 residues long. Germline CDR1 is MDHEN and CDR2 is SYDVKM. CDR3 amino acids: CASKTTGGGQGETYGYTF. In nucleotides, the CDR3 is TGTGCCAGCAAGACGACAGGGGGGGGACAGGGAGAGACCTATGGCTACACCTTC.